The 23 T cell receptor beta chains in this list originate from one sample, sequenced in a study of T cell responses to AZD1222 COVID-19 vaccine. The assay was immunoSEQ multiplex PCR, and TCRdb's table has in-frame clones only and misses some. The sample lists 150,000 to 200,000 clones, around 95% occurring once. This specimen was peripheral blood, taken on day 0 of AZD1222 vaccination. The receptor source for this set is an adult in good health.

This clone has only a few counts. This chain connects TRBV2 to TRBJ1-5; TRBD1 might be the D (6 bases). Trimming stripped 3 bases from V and 0 bases from J, with 15 bases between. The CDR3 length is 17 residues. From germline, CDR1 is SNHLY and CDR2 FYNNEI. The CDR3 sequence: CASSEWGAGVSNQPQHF. The CDR3 nucleotides are TGTGCCAGCAGTGAGTGGGGGGCAGGGGTTAGCAATCAGCCCCAGCATTTT.

This clone has just one count. The chain links TRBV6-2 or TRBV6-3 to TRBJ2-5; 10 positions agree with TRBD2. Germline CDR1 is MNHEY and CDR2 is SVGEGT. The length of the CDR3 is 17 residues. Trimming took 2 bases from V and 5 from J; bases not matched to a gene: 11. Here the CDR3 DNA reads TGTGCCAGCAGTTACCCCACGAGCGGGAGGGCCCTTGAGACCCAGTACTTC. It encodes CASSYPTSGRALETQYF.

The rearrangement links TRBV11-2 to TRBJ1-3; no firm D call. V dropped 0 bases and J dropped 3 bases, with 12 bases sitting between them. CDR3 size: 16 residues. CDR1 and CDR2 from the germline V gene are SGHAT and FQNNGV. CDR3 loop: CASSLDLVGFGNTIYF. In DNA form, the CDR3 reads TGTGCCAGCAGCTTAGATCTGGTAGGGTTTGGAAACACCATATATTTT.

The chain carries TRBV24-1 and TRBJ2-1; TRBD2 aligns across 9 bases. J gave up 5 bases and V 4 bases, and 5 bases lay outside the gene matches. The CDR3 loop spans 15 amino acids. Germline CDR1 and CDR2: KGHDR and SFDVKD. CDR3: CATSEASGTNNEQFF. CDR3 nucleotides: TGTGCCACCAGTGAGGCTAGCGGGACTAACAATGAGCAGTTCTTC.

This chain uses TRBV7-9 with TRBJ1-2; TRBD1 is a possible D gene (5 bases). The ends were cut back, 1 base at V and 8 bases at J, with 17 bases in the middle. This CDR3 comprises 15 residues. The germline V gene has CDR1 SEHNR and CDR2 FQNEAQ (reference sequence). This CDR3 reads CASSLGVWGIQGYTF. The CDR3 region has the DNA TGTGCCAGCAGCTTAGGTGTTTGGGGGATACAGGGCTACACCTTC.

This sequence joins TRBV6-2 or TRBV6-3 and TRBJ1-1, with D unclear. The V end was cut by 2 bases, the J end by 0 bases, with 4 bases between. CDR1 and CDR2 (germline): MNHEY, SVGEGT. The CDR3 contains 13 residues. The CDR3 coding sequence is TGTGCCAGCAGTTACATCGTGAACACTGAAGCTTTCTTT. It translates to CASSYIVNTEAFF.

The rearrangement uses TRBV5-1 and TRBJ1-1, with TRBD1 matching 7 bases. The trim removed 1 base at V and 3 bases at J, leaving 3 bases unmatched. Germline V gives CDR1 SGHRS, CDR2 YFSETQ. The CDR3 runs to 14 residues. CDR3: CASSLRGLYTEAFF. The CDR3 DNA reads as TGCGCCAGCAGCTTGAGGGGGCTCTACACTGAAGCTTTCTTT.

This chain uses TRBV19 with TRBJ1-1, with TRBD1 matching 9 bases. Trimming at V came to 1 base and at J to 5 bases, leaving 5 bases not matched to a gene. In germline, CDR1 is LNHDA, CDR2 SQIVND (reference sequence). CDR3 length equals 15 residues. CDR3 sequence reads: CASSIATGGWTEAFF. The CDR3 coding sequence is TGTGCCAGTAGTATAGCAACAGGGGGCTGGACTGAAGCTTTCTTT.

CDR3 in amino acids: CASSPPGTGVSPLHF. In DNA, the CDR3 is TGTGCCAGCTCACCACCGGGAACAGGCGTTTCACCCCTCCACTTT. The chain joins TRBV18 to TRBJ1-6, with D tentatively TRBD1 (5 bases). The CDR3 is 15 amino acids. Trimming cost V 0 bases and J 9 bases, with 12 bases left between them. Germline CDR1 KGHSH, CDR2 LQKENI.

The chain uses TRBV27 and TRBJ2-1; D gene ambiguous. The CDR3 has 12 residues. With 5 bases removed from V and 9 bases from J, the gap between germline ends came to 11 bases. The germline CDR1 and CDR2 sequences are MNHEY and SMNVEV (reference sequence). The CDR3 DNA follows: TGTGCCAGCAGTGGATCGTGGGGTGAGCAGTTCTTC. Translating it yields CASSGSWGEQFF.

The chain links TRBV6-5 to TRBJ1-2; D not resolved. CDR3 size: 12 residues. Trimming left V 7 bases short and J 8 bases short, with 14 bases between. From germline, CDR1 is MNHEY and CDR2 SVGAGI. The CDR3 nucleotides read TGTGCCAGCACTAGAGGGTATGGGGGCTACACCTTC. Translating gives CASTRGYGGYTF.

Written as DNA, the CDR3 is TGTGCCAGCAGCCCTACGGGGGCGGCTTTCTTT. This sequence encodes CASSPTGAAFF. The V gene is TRBV12-3 or TRBV12-4, the J gene TRBJ1-1; D is possibly TRBD1 (6 bases). Deletions cut 6 bases from V and 11 bases from J, with 13 bases between. The CDR3 is 11 amino acids.

This sequence joins TRBV5-4 and TRBJ2-7, with 7 bases matching TRBD2. This CDR3 has 14 amino acids. CDR1 and CDR2 (germline): SGHNT, YYREEE (reference sequence). V lost 0 bases, J lost 5 bases, and 5 bases stayed unmatched. This CDR3 is CASSLALAVHEQYF. For the CDR3, the DNA is TGTGCCAGCAGCTTGGCCCTAGCGGTTCACGAGCAGTACTTC.

The J gene is TRBJ1-1, the V gene TRBV6-5; 8 positions agree with TRBD1. The CDR3 runs to 14 residues. Germline CDR1 is MNHEY and CDR2 is SVGAGI. V shed 5 bases and J 1 base; nucleotides not matched to a gene: 3. Here the CDR3 reads CASSPQGANTEAFF. As DNA, the CDR3 is TGTGCCAGCAGTCCGCAGGGGGCGAACACTGAAGCTTTCTTT.

The V call is TRBV20-1, the J call TRBJ1-1; D is perhaps TRBD1 (5 bases). Trimming pared 5 bases from V and 11 bases from J, leaving 12 bases between. Germline V gene data show CDR1 as DFQATT and CDR2 as SNEGSKA (reference sequence). The CDR3 sequence is 10 residues long. CDR3: CSAGASSAFF. In DNA, the CDR3 is TGCAGTGCTGGGGCCAGCTCGGCTTTCTTT.

V and J are TRBV29-1 and TRBJ1-2, with 7 bases lining up with TRBD1. This CDR3 region has 15 residues. Germline V gene data show CDR1 as SQVTM and CDR2 as ANQGSEA. Losses at the gene ends were 4 bases for V and 7 bases for J; bases not matched to a gene: 15. The CDR3 here is CSVVPPRGVGLGYTF. For the CDR3, the DNA is TGCAGCGTTGTTCCCCCCAGGGGGGTCGGGCTTGGCTACACCTTC.

The rearrangement joins TRBV7-2 to TRBJ1-1; D not resolved. The germline V and J ends were trimmed by 5 bases and 1 base, with 11 bases remaining between them. Germline CDR1 and CDR2: SGHTA and FQGNSA. The CDR3 has 14 residues. Here the CDR3 reads CASSARAENTEAFF. In nucleotides, the CDR3 is TGTGCCAGCAGCGCCCGCGCCGAGAACACTGAAGCTTTCTTT. Drawing the rest from reference TRBV7-2 and TRBJ1-1, the complete variable domain is GAGVSQSPSNKVTEKGKDVELRCDPISGHTALYWYRQSLGQGLEFLIYFQGNSAPDKSGLPSDRFSAERTGGSVSTLTIQRTQQEDSAVYLCASSARAENTEAFFGQGTRLTVV.

V is TRBV19 and J is TRBJ1-5; TRBD1 is a possible D gene (6 bases). Trimming cost V 4 bases and J 9 bases, with 16 bases left between them. The germline V gene encodes CDR1 LNHDA and CDR2 SQIVND (reference sequence). The CDR3 covers 14 residues. CDR3 sequence: CASSTTGGESPQHF. DNA of the CDR3: TGTGCCAGTAGTACGACAGGCGGTGAATCGCCCCAGCATTTT.

The rearrangement links TRBV7-6 to TRBJ2-3; possibly TRBD1 or TRBD2 for D (6 bases each). The CDR3 extends over 17 amino acids. With 5 bases removed from V and 2 bases from J, the gap between germline ends came to 20 bases. The germline gives CDR1 SGHVS, CDR2 FNYEAQ. The CDR3 DNA is TGTGCCAGCAGCCCAGAGGGGGGTTTGCTGATCACAGATACGCAGTATTTT. Amino acids: CASSPEGGLLITDTQYF.

This clone is a singleton in its sample. The J gene is TRBJ1-2, the V gene TRBV27; 10 bases match TRBD1. The germline gives CDR1 MNHEY, CDR2 SMNVEV (reference sequence). The CDR3 extends over 17 amino acids. With V trimmed by 4 bases and J by 5 bases, 13 bases remained unmatched. The chain's CDR3 is CASSSTGTGARGYGYTF. The CDR3 coding sequence is TGTGCCAGCAGTTCGACCGGGACAGGGGCTAGGGGTTATGGCTACACCTTC.

V is TRBV19 and J is TRBJ1-4; 8 bases line up with TRBD1. V was pared by 3 bases and J by 6 bases, with 6 bases of the junction left unmatched. The germline CDR1 and CDR2 sequences are LNHDA and SQIVND (reference sequence). The CDR3 extends over 15 amino acids. This CDR3 reads CASSILGQGDEKLFF. CDR3 DNA: TGTGCCAGTAGTATCCTCGGACAGGGAGATGAAAAACTGTTTTTT.

The chain recombines TRBV14 with TRBJ1-1, with D hard to call. V lost 2 bases, J lost 8 bases, and 12 bases lay in between. Germline lookup yields CDR1 SGHDN and CDR2 FVKESK. There are 13 residues in the CDR3. CDR3 bases: TGTGCCAGCAGCCAAATCAGGAAAACCGAAGCTTTCTTT. This codes for CASSQIRKTEAFF.

The V call is TRBV20-1, the J call TRBJ1-1; D possibly corresponds to TRBD1 (5 bases). CDR1 is DFQATT and CDR2 is SNEGSKA in the germline V gene (reference sequence). The CDR3 has 11 amino acids. CDR3 in DNA: TGCAGCGGGACGGGGAACACTGAAGCTTTCTTT. Encoded protein: CSGTGNTEAFF.